This T cell receptor beta chain was captured in a study of T-cell reconstitution after alpha-beta-depleted transplantation in children. A word on this clonotype: The antigen remains unidentified. A read error is possible here, since a much larger clone lies one base away.

Preparing the TCRbeta library involved the use of unique molecular identifiers. Via MiXCR, TCRdb re-called the PCR reads, giving one row per CDR3 protein. The data hold fewer than 750,000 distinct CDR3 sequences, with 20% to 25% observed a single time. The CDR3 contains 15 residues. Per the germline V gene, CDR1 is SGHVS and CDR2 is FQNEAQ. Study observations and caveats: Expanded clones from the graft, numbering several hundred, reportedly supplied alpha-beta T cells about two months after transplant. T-cell counts and diversity were attributed mostly to newly produced T cells one year after transplant.

The chain employs TRBV7-8 and TRBJ2-1; 7 bases line up with TRBD1. The sample was PBMCs, mostly from graft donor cells, taken 360 days after TCRalphabeta/CD19-depleted stem cell transplant. The source of this sequence is a boy younger than two who had a stem cell transplant for acute myeloid leukemia, so the T cells may come from the graft donor. The CDR3 DNA sequence: TGTGCCAGCAGCGAGAAGACAGGGACCTACAATGTGCAGTTCTTC. Translated, it gives CASSEKTGTYNVQFF.